This is a list of T cell receptor beta chains from one sample in a study of cytomegalovirus exposure and HLA in healthy donors. Clones were sequenced by immunoSEQ multiplex PCR, and TCRdb holds only the in-frame ones, with some missing. This repertoire shows 150,000 or so clones, almost 80% found once; its top ten account for roughly 1.5%. Sequenced sample: PBMCs. The receptors were sampled from a female donor in good health and CMV-seronegative. The CDR3 runs from the conserved cysteine through the conserved F or W. The D gene is left open where the match is weak. A clone size is listed for some rows: how often the clone was seen (once, few, many), or a class if it is expanded.

j_call	clone_size	d_call	v_call	cdr3_aa	cdr3_nt
TRBJ2-1	NA	TRBD1	TRBV29-1	CSVERTGGSSSYNEQFF	TGCAGCGTTGAGAGGACAGGGGGGTCAAGCTCCTACAATGAGCAGTTCTTC
TRBJ2-5	NA	TRBD2	TRBV5-4	CASSPGGALRETQYF	TGTGCCAGCAGCCCGGGAGGGGCCCTCCGGGAGACCCAGTACTTC
TRBJ1-2	NA	TRBD1	TRBV19	CASSPGQGGYGYTF	TGTGCCAGTAGTCCCGGACAGGGTGGCTATGGCTACACCTTC
TRBJ2-1	NA	TRBD1	TRBV19	CASKETGTGGAESGYNEQFF	TGTGCCAGCAAAGAGACCGGGACAGGGGGCGCCGAGTCAGGCTACAATGAGCAGTTCTTC
TRBJ2-1	NA	NA	TRBV7-3	CASSSGTGNNEQFF	TGTGCCAGCAGCTCAGGTACGGGAAACAATGAGCAGTTCTTC
TRBJ1-1	NA	NA	TRBV15	CATSTNPGTPLGAFF	TGTGCCACCAGCACCAACCCCGGGACTCCATTAGGGGCTTTCTTT
TRBJ2-7	NA	NA	TRBV4-3	CASSQDGGTGSYEQYF	TGCGCCAGCAGCCAAGATGGGGGGACGGGGTCGTACGAGCAGTACTTC
TRBJ1-3	once	TRBD1	TRBV28	CASSLMTGLSSGNTIYF	TGTGCCAGCAGTTTAATGACAGGGCTTAGCTCTGGAAACACCATATATTTT
TRBJ1-5	NA	NA	TRBV7-9	CASSLRSGAQHF	TGTGCCAGCAGCTTGCGGTCAGGGGCCCAGCATTTT
TRBJ2-7	NA	TRBD1	TRBV10-1	CASRDRESGEQYF	TGCGCCAGCAGGGACAGGGAATCGGGCGAGCAGTACTTC
TRBJ1-5	NA	TRBD1	TRBV10-1	CASSDGTVIQPQHF	TGCGCCAGCAGTGATGGGACAGTAATCCAGCCCCAGCATTTT
TRBJ1-2	NA	NA	TRBV27	CASSLKGVDGYTF	TGTGCCAGCAGTTTAAAGGGGGTGGATGGCTACACCTTC
TRBJ1-6	NA	TRBD1	TRBV6-1	CASSEVWTGDSPLHF	TGTGCCAGCAGTGAAGTTTGGACAGGGGATTCACCCCTCCACTTT
TRBJ2-2	NA	TRBD2	TRBV9	CASSAGLGLAGGRTGELFF	TGTGCCAGCAGCGCCGGTCTGGGACTAGCGGGAGGTAGGACCGGGGAGCTGTTTTTT
TRBJ2-5	NA	NA	TRBV10-3	CAISESAGGETQYF	TGTGCCATCAGTGAGTCGGCGGGTGGAGAGACCCAGTACTTC
TRBJ2-2	NA	TRBD1	TRBV28	CASSGGTGWYTGELFF	TGTGCCAGCAGTGGCGGGACAGGGTGGTACACCGGGGAGCTGTTTTTT
TRBJ1-2	NA	TRBD1	TRBV2	CASSEDRDPRYGYTF	TGTGCCAGCAGTGAGGACAGGGACCCCCGCTATGGCTACACCTTC
TRBJ1-2	NA	TRBD1	TRBV4-1	CASSLPGQGAGANYGYTF	TGCGCCAGCAGCCTCCCGGGACAGGGGGCTGGTGCTAACTATGGCTACACCTTC
TRBJ2-5	NA	NA	TRBV7-9	CASSLGRRETQYF	TGTGCCAGCAGCTTAGGTAGAAGAGAGACCCAGTACTTC
TRBJ2-7	NA	TRBD1	TRBV5-1	CASSLVVTGGSYEQYF	TGCGCCAGCAGCTTGGTTGTGACAGGGGGCTCCTACGAGCAGTACTTC
TRBJ1-5	NA	NA	TRBV7-2	CASSLQGSQPQHF	TGTGCCAGCAGCTTACAGGGGAGCCAGCCCCAGCATTTT
TRBJ2-1	NA	TRBD1	TRBV27	CASRTGTEGNNEQFF	TGTGCCAGCAGAACCGGGACAGAGGGGAATAATGAGCAGTTCTTC
TRBJ2-7	NA	NA	TRBV28	CASSSLGTLGYEQYF	TGTGCCAGCAGTTCACTCGGGACTCTCGGGTACGAGCAGTACTTC
TRBJ1-1	NA	NA	TRBV9	CASSAPTDEKAFF	TGTGCCAGCAGCGCCCCGACAGACGAGAAAGCTTTCTTT
TRBJ2-1	NA	NA	TRBV19	CASSIASSYNEQFF	TGTGCCAGTAGTATAGCCAGCTCCTACAATGAGCAGTTCTTC
TRBJ1-3	NA	NA	TRBV19	CASSMRLGSSGNTIYF	TGTGCCAGTAGTATGAGGCTCGGGAGCTCTGGAAACACCATATATTTT
TRBJ2-1	NA	NA	TRBV4-2	CASSQGLATPDNEQFF	TGTGCCAGCAGCCAAGGTCTAGCCACCCCCGACAATGAGCAGTTCTTC
TRBJ1-1	NA	TRBD1	TRBV27	CASSPSTGFPEAFF	TGTGCCAGCAGTCCATCGACAGGGTTCCCTGAAGCTTTCTTT
TRBJ2-2	NA	NA	TRBV2	CASTAEGPGTGELFF	TGTGCCAGCACAGCCGAGGGCCCGGGTACCGGGGAGCTGTTTTTT
TRBJ1-5	NA	TRBD1	TRBV6-1	CATSTGGAGNQPQHF	TGTGCCACCTCGACAGGGGGCGCAGGCAATCAGCCCCAGCATTTT
TRBJ1-2	once	TRBD1	TRBV9	CASTTGDSINYGYTF	TGTGCCAGCACCACGGGGGACAGCATTAACTATGGCTACACCTTC
TRBJ2-2	NA	NA	TRBV7-9	CASSLAEAGELFF	TGTGCCAGCAGCTTAGCGGAGGCCGGGGAGCTGTTTTTT
TRBJ2-5	NA	TRBD1	TRBV4-1	CASSQDPGQGGETQYF	TGCGCCAGCAGCCAAGACCCCGGACAGGGGGGAGAGACCCAGTACTTC
TRBJ2-2	NA	NA	TRBV6-1	CASSVTTGTGELFF	TGTGCCAGCAGTGTCACGACGGGAACCGGGGAGCTGTTTTTT
TRBJ2-7	NA	TRBD1	TRBV4-3	CASSQVTGGAFYEQYF	TGCGCCAGCAGCCAGGTTACAGGGGGCGCATTCTACGAGCAGTACTTC
TRBJ1-4	NA	NA	TRBV25-1	CASSGTGGGNEKLFF	TGTGCCAGCAGTGGTACGGGGGGCGGGAATGAAAAACTGTTTTTT
TRBJ2-7	NA	NA	TRBV5-6	CASSPVNLWEREEQYF	TGTGCCAGCAGCCCGGTTAATCTATGGGAGAGGGAAGAGCAGTACTTC
TRBJ1-1	NA	NA	TRBV5-6	CASSLVPQGAEAFF	TGTGCCAGCAGCTTGGTTCCACAGGGCGCTGAAGCTTTCTTT
TRBJ2-3	NA	NA	TRBV19	CASSIGGSPDTQYF	TGTGCCAGTAGTATAGGAGGGAGCCCAGATACGCAGTATTTT
TRBJ1-1	NA	TRBD1	TRBV27	CASSRRQGNTEAFF	TGTGCCAGCAGCCGCCGACAGGGGAACACTGAAGCTTTCTTT
TRBJ1-1	NA	TRBD1	TRBV7-2	CASSAGTGGLTEAFF	TGTGCCAGCAGCGCCGGGACAGGGGGCTTAACTGAAGCTTTCTTT
TRBJ1-1	NA	TRBD1	TRBV7-2	CASSPDRGWAEAFF	TGTGCCAGCAGCCCCGACAGGGGGTGGGCAGAAGCTTTCTTT
TRBJ1-1	few	TRBD1	TRBV5-1	CASSAGDRVERTAFF	TGCGCCAGCAGCGCCGGCGACAGGGTGGAGAGGACAGCTTTCTTT
TRBJ1-3	NA	NA	TRBV7-9	CASSLKEKNTIYF	TGTGCCAGCAGCTTAAAAGAGAAAAACACCATATATTTT
TRBJ2-1	once	NA	TRBV6-5	CASSPGYEQFF	TGTGCCAGCAGTCCGGGATATGAGCAGTTCTTC
TRBJ2-3	NA	NA	TRBV2	CASNDRPSTDTQYF	TGTGCCAGCAACGACAGGCCTAGCACAGATACGCAGTATTTT
TRBJ2-3	NA	NA	TRBV28	CASSLSEGGRPSFTDTQYF	TGTGCCAGCAGTTTATCGGAAGGAGGTAGACCCAGTTTCACAGATACGCAGTATTTT
TRBJ2-1	NA	NA	TRBV7-3	CASSSGGVSYNEQFF	TGTGCCAGCAGCTCCGGGGGAGTTTCCTACAATGAGCAGTTCTTC
TRBJ2-7	NA	TRBD2	TRBV5-1	CASSLDLAGAYEQYF	TGCGCCAGCAGCTTGGATCTAGCGGGGGCCTACGAGCAGTACTTC